This T cell receptor (beta chain) was profiled in a study of blood T cells in healthy people across ages. About the study: Capturing about one barcoded beta molecule per two T cells was achieved by template switching.

The authors ran a second PCR of about 7 to 12 cycles using a sample-barcoded 5' primer and a J-beta primer mix. TCRdb fed the 5' RACE reads into MiXCR, producing one record per CDR3 protein. The sample comprises roughly 900,000 distinct CDR3 sequences, more than 25% of which are singletons, and around 16% rests with the top ten. The CDR3 consists of 16 residues. Looked up from germline, CDR1 is DFQATT and CDR2 is SNEGSKA (reference sequence). The study's findings and limits: As age increased, TCR beta diversity per million T cells fell in a roughly linear fashion.

Comments on this clonotype: Antigen unknown. The junction departs from the called germline gene at one end, perhaps through a read error.

The clonotype comes from a woman older than 75 in good health. The rearrangement joins TRBV20-1 to TRBJ1-6, with 8 bases that match TRBD1. Sequencing was performed on blood. The CDR3 loop reads CSAPNSGTGLASPPHF. CDR3 nucleotides: TGCAGTGCTCCTAATTCCGGGACAGGTCTGGCTTCACCCCCCCACTTT.